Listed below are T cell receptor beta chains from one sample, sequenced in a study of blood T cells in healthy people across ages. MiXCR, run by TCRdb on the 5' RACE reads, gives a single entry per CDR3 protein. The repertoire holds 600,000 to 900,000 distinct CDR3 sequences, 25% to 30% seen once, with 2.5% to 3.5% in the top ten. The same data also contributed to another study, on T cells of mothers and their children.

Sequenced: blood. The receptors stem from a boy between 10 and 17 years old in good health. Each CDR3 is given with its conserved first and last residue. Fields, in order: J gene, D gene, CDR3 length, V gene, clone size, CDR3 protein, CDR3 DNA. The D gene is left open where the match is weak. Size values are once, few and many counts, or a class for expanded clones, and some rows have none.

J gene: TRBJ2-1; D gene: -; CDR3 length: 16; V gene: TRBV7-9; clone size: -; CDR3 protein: CASSLARTALYNEQFF; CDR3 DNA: TGTGCCAGCAGCTTAGCGAGGACAGCACTTTACAATGAGCAGTTCTTC
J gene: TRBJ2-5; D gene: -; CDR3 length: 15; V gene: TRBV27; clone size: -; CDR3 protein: CASSYNLGTQETQYF; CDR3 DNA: TGTGCCAGCAGTTATAACCTCGGGACACAAGAGACCCAGTACTTC
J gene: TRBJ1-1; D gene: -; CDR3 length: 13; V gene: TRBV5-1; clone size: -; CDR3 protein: CASSLGQTLEAFF; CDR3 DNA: TGCGCCAGCAGCTTGGGACAGACACTTGAAGCTTTCTTT
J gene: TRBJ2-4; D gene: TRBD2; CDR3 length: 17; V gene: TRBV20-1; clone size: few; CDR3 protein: CSASETSGALWGDIQYF; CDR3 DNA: TGCAGTGCTAGTGAGACTAGCGGGGCGCTATGGGGGGACATTCAGTACTTC
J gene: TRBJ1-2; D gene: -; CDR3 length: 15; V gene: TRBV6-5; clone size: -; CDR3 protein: CASSYSAGENYGYTF; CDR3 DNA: TGTGCCAGCAGTTACTCGGCAGGGGAGAACTATGGCTACACCTTC
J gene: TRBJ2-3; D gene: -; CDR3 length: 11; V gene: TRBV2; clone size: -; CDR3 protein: CASSAVDTQYF; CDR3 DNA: TGTGCCAGCAGTGCTGTGGATACGCAGTATTTT
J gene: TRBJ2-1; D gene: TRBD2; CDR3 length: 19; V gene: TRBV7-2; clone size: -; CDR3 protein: CASSLWDRRLAGGLNEQFF; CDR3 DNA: TGTGCCAGCAGCTTGTGGGACAGGAGACTAGCGGGGGGGCTTAATGAGCAGTTCTTC
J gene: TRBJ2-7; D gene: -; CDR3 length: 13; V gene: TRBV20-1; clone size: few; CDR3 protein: CSARDAPSAGQYF; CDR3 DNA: TGCAGTGCTAGAGATGCTCCCTCGGCGGGGCAGTACTTC
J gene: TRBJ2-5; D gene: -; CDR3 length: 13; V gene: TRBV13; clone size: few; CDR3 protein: CASGSGYQETQYF; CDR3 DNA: TGTGCCAGCGGATCGGGGTACCAAGAGACCCAGTACTTC
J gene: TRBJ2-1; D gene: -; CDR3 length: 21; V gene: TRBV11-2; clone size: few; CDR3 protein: CASSLGGGTGHATSSYNEQFF; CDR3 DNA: TGTGCCAGCAGCTTAGGCGGGGGGACAGGCCATGCGACTAGCTCCTACAATGAGCAGTTCTTC
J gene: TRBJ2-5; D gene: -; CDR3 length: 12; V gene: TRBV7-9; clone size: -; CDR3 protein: CASSPDLGAQYF; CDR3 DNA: TGTGCCAGCAGTCCGGACCTTGGGGCCCAGTACTTC